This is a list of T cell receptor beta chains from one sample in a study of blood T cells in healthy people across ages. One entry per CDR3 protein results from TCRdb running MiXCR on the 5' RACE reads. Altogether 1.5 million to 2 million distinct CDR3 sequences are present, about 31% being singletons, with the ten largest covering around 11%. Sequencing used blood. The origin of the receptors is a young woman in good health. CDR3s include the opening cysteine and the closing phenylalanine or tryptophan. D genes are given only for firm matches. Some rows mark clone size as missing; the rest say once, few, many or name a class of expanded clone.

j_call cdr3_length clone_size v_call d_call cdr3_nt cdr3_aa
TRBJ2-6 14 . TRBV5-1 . TGCGCCAGCAGCTTGCGGCCTGGGGCCGACGTCCTGACTTTC CASSLRPGADVLTF
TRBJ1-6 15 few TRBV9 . TGTGCCAGCAGCGTAGTCGGGACTCCGGGATCACCCCTCCACTTT CASSVVGTPGSPLHF
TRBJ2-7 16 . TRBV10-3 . TGTGCCATCAGTGCAAGAAGGCAGACTCTTATCTACGAGCAGTACTTC CAISARRQTLIYEQYF
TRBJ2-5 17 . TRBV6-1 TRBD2 TGTGCCAGCAGTGAATGGGAGGGCGGAGTGAACCAAGAGACCCAGTACTTC CASSEWEGGVNQETQYF
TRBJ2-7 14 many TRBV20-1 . TGCAGTGCTAGAGATCCCATTTTCTCCTACGAGCAGTACTTC CSARDPIFSYEQYF
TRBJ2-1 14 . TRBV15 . TGTGCCACCAGCACCCAAACTGCAGGCGATGAGCAGTTCTTC CATSTQTAGDEQFF
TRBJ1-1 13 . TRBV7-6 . TGTGCCAGCAGCTTAGCGGGTACGGGAAAAGCTTTCTTT CASSLAGTGKAFF
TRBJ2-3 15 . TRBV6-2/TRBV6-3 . TGTGCCAGCAGTTGGACAGCGGGGATGAAAGATACGCAGTATTTT CASSWTAGMKDTQYF
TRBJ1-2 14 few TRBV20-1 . TGCAGTGCTGAATGGGGAGGTAATAGAGGTGGCTACACCTTC CSAEWGGNRGGYTF
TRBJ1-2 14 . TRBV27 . TGTGCCAGCGGCCGCGGGGGAGTAAACTATGGCTACACCTTC CASGRGGVNYGYTF
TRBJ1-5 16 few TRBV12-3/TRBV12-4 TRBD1 TGTGCCAGCAGTGGACAGGGATCGAGAAGCAATCAGCCCCAGCATTTT CASSGQGSRSNQPQHF
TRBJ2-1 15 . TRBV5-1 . TGCGCCAGCAGCTTGGGGCGCGGGGGCGACAATGAGCAGTTCTTC CASSLGRGGDNEQFF
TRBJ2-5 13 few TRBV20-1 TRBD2 TGCAGTGCTAGGAGACTAGCCGGGCGGTCCCAGTACTTC CSARRLAGRSQYF
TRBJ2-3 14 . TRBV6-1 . TGTGCCAGCAGTGAGAGACAGCTCACAGATACGCAGTATTTT CASSERQLTDTQYF
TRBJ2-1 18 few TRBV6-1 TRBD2 TGTGCCAGCAGTGGCCAGGGACTAGCGGGGTTTGACTACAATGAGCAGTTCTTC CASSGQGLAGFDYNEQFF
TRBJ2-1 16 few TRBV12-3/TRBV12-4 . TGTGCCAGCAGTTTTAGTGCCACCTCATCCTACAATGAGCAGTTCTTC CASSFSATSSYNEQFF
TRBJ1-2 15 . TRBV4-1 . TGCGCCAACAGCCAATCTTGGACGGACGATAATGGCTACACCTTC CANSQSWTDDNGYTF
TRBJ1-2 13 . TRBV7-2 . TGTGCCAGCAGCCCTAGGACTGGCTATTGCTACACCTTC CASSPRTGYCYTF
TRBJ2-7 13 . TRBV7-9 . TGTGCCAGCAGTCGAGGGGGCGGGAAAGAGCAGTACTTC CASSRGGGKEQYF
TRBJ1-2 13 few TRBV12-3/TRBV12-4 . TGTGCCAGCAGTCGCGTGGGGCGACATGGCTACACCTTC CASSRVGRHGYTF
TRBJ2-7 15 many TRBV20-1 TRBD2 TGCAGTTCCCCCTCCCGGGCTAGCGGGAGCCACGAGCAGTACTTC CSSPSRASGSHEQYF
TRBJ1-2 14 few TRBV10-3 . TGTGCCATCAGTCGGCGACCTGACGCAGACGGCTACACCTTC CAISRRPDADGYTF
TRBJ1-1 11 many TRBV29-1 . TGCAGCGTTGAAGGGGACACTGAAGCTTTCTTT CSVEGDTEAFF
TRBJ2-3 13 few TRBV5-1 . TGCGCCAGCAGCACAAACCGAGCGGATACGCAGTATTTT CASSTNRADTQYF